The clone carrying this TCR beta chain has a count of ten or more. Its target is not known. These data originate in a study of T cell repertoires in cytomegalovirus infection. Study-wide context: Shared public TCR beta signatures pointed to both CMV infection and a matching HLA type.

Trimming removed 7 bases from V and 2 bases from J, with 18 bases in between. Germline V gene sequence: CDR1 MNHEY, CDR2 SVGEGT. This CDR3 region has 16 residues. MiXCR was run by TCRdb on the reads, yielding one entry per CDR3 protein. The sample includes 150,000 to 200,000 distinct CDR3 sequences, approximately 15% of them seen just once. Study-wide findings and caveats: Individuals carrying CMV plus the relevant HLA were identified by cumulative frequency of public TCR beta families.

Source material: PBMCs. J is TRBJ2-1 and V is TRBV6-2 or TRBV6-3; weak D call: TRBD2 (6 bases). The clonotype comes from a human donor in good health (CMV status not recorded). Some clones in this sample may be carry-over from other donors' samples. Here the CDR3 DNA reads TGTGCCAGCACACGACTCATGGGAGGCACCTACAATGAGCAGTTCTTC. It codes for CASTRLMGGTYNEQFF.